This paragraph reports one T cell receptor (beta chain). This sample is part of a study of shared T cell receptors in the human thymus. CDR1 SGHAT and CDR2 FQDESV come from the germline V gene (reference sequence). With V trimmed by 1 base and J by 1 base, 6 bases remained unmatched. This CDR3 comprises 16 residues. Libraries were prepared by immunoSEQ multiplex PCR; TCRdb keeps only in-frame clonotypes and omits some of them. This sample yields about 710,000 clones, of which around 87% are seen a single time; 0.0094% belongs to the top ten. These data also featured in a second study, about human thymus T cells. That publication notes: Samples came from healthy Finnish infants during open corrective cardiac surgery. Corrective cardiac operations yielded the resected thymus tissue.

Source material: thymocytes. The chain couples TRBV11-1 to TRBJ1-1, with 7 nucleotides matching TRBD1. The sequence was collected from a boy in the first two years of life with a congenital heart defect. The CDR3 DNA follows: TGTGCCAGCAGCTTAGTATCGAGGACAGGGAACACTGAAGCTTTCTTT. It specifies CASSLVSRTGNTEAFF.